The sequence of this T cell receptor beta chain was determined in a study of shared clonotypes between healthy human individuals. Per germline, CDR1 SGDLS and CDR2 YYNGEE. This CDR3 comprises 15 residues. Trimming cost V 2 bases and J 0 bases; bases outside gene matches: 5. Unsorted PBMC contributed approximately 300 ng DNA, tens of thousands of T cell genomes, to each replicate PCR. The assay was immunoSEQ multiplex PCR, and TCRdb's table has in-frame clones only and misses some. The sample has more than 400,000 clones; approximately 82% are singletons. The sample taken for sequencing was PBMCs. J is TRBJ2-7 and V is TRBV9; 7 positions agree with TRBD2. This clonotype originated in a woman aged 40 to 50 in good health. Some clones in this sample may be carry-over from other donors' samples. CDR3 residues: CASSVLAESSYEQYF. The CDR3 DNA reads as TGTGCCAGCAGCGTGCTAGCGGAGAGCTCCTACGAGCAGTACTTC. Together with reference TRBV9 and TRBJ2-7, the CDR3 gives the full variable domain: DSGVTQTPKHLITATGQRVTLRCSPRSGDLSVYWYQQSLDQGLQFLIQYYNGEERAKGNILERFSAQQFPDLHSELNLSSLELGDSALYFCASSVLAESSYEQYFGPGTRLTVT.